This T cell receptor beta chain is drawn from a study of T-cell reconstitution after alpha-beta-depleted transplantation in children. Study observations and caveats: In some patients, recipient T cells and intrathymic progenitors surviving conditioning explained high day-60 diversity. A year post-transplant, T-cell counts and diversity derived mostly from newly produced T cells. Two months or so post-transplant, alpha-beta T cells reportedly derived from several hundred expanded graft clones.

About this clonotype itself: Its target is not known.

Library preparation (for TCRbeta) was performed with unique molecular identifiers. TCRdb re-called the PCR reads through MiXCR, storing one row per CDR3 protein. The sample has tens of thousands of distinct CDR3 sequences; 15% to 20% are singletons. V was clipped by 4 bases and J by 6 bases, with 23 bases between them. CDR1 is SGHRS, CDR2 YFSETQ, per germline. This CDR3 has 17 amino acids. This sample comprised PBMCs, mostly from graft donor cells, obtained 360 days after TCRalphabeta/CD19-depleted stem cell transplant. The chain uses TRBV5-1 and TRBJ2-1, with D possibly being TRBD2 (6 bases). This sequence originates from a male patient between 2 and 10 years old who had a stem cell transplant for acute lymphoblastic leukemia, so the T cells may come from the graft donor. As DNA, the CDR3 is TGCGCCAGCAGCCCCCCCAAGCCGGCGGGACGCATCAATGAGCAGTTCTTC. Translated, it gives CASSPPKPAGRINEQFF.